This T cell receptor beta chain is drawn from a study of T cell responses to AZD1222 COVID-19 vaccine. General observations from the study: Researchers report vaccine-associated CD4 TCRs spanning spike, with dominance at 160-218 and 743-854. Targeting of unmutated variant regions was reportedly seen in nearly half of spike-specific TCRs. Donors were chiefly white British, with a greater number of females, and clonal diversity was perhaps underestimated. Breadth and depth of Spike-specific TCRs rose after two AZD1222 doses.

As to this clone: The antigen remains unidentified.

The method was immunoSEQ multiplex PCR; TCRdb's version includes in-frame clones alone and lacks a portion of them. The sample lists just over 150,000 clones, 85% to 95% occurring once. The clonotype comes from an adult who received the AZD1222 COVID-19 vaccine. Sequenced here: peripheral blood, sampled 28 days after the second AZD1222 dose.

The CDR3 is CASSYTRSADTQYF. CDR3 nucleotide sequence: TGTGCCAGCAGTTATACAAGGTCAGCAGATACGCAGTATTTT. The V gene is TRBV6-6, the J gene TRBJ2-3; D is unresolved. V lost 3 bases, J lost 4 bases, and 11 bases lay in between. The CDR3 consists of 14 residues. Per the germline V gene, CDR1 is MNHNY and CDR2 is SVGAGI (reference sequence).